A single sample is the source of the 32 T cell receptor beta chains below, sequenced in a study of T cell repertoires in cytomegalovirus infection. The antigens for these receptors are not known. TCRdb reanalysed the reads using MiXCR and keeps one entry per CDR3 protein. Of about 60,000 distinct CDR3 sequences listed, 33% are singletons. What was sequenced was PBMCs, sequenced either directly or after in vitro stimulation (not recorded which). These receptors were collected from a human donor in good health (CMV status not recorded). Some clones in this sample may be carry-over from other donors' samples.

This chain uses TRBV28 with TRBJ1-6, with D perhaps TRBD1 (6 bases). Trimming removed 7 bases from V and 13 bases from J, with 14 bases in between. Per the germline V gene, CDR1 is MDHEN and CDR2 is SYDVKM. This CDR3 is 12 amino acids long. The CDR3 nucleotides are TGTGCCAGCAACCTCAGTACAGGGCCCCTCCACTTT. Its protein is CASNLSTGPLHF.

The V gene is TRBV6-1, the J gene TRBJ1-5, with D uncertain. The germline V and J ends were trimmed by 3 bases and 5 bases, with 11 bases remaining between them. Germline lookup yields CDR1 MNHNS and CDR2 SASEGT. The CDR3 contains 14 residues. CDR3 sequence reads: CASSELAGDQPQHF. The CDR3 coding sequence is TGTGCCAGCAGTGAGCTAGCCGGGGATCAGCCCCAGCATTTT.

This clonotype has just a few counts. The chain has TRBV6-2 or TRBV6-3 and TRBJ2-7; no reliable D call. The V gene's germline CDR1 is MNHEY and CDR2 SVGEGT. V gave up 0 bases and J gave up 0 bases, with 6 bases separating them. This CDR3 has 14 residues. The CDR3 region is CASSYSDISYEQYF. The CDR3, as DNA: TGTGCCAGCAGTTACTCCGACATCTCCTACGAGCAGTACTTC.

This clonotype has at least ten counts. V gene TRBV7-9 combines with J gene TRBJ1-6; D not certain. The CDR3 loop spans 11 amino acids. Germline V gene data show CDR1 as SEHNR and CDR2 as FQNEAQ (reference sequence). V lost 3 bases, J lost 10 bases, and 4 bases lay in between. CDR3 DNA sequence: TGTGCCAGCAGCTTGTCGTCACCCCTCCACTTT. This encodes CASSLSSPLHF.

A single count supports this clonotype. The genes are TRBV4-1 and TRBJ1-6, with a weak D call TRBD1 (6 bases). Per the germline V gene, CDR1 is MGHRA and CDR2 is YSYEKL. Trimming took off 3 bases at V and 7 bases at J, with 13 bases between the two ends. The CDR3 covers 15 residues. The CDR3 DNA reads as TGCGCCAGCAGCCAGCTGGACAGCCCAAATTCACCCCTCCACTTT. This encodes CASSQLDSPNSPLHF.

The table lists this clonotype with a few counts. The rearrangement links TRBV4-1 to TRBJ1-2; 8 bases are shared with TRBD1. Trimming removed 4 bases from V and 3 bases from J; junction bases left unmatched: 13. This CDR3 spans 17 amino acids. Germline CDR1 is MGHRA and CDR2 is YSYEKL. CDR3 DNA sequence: TGCGCCAGCAGCCCAGGCCCCAGGGGGCGACGAGACTATGGCTACACCTTC. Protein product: CASSPGPRGRRDYGYTF.

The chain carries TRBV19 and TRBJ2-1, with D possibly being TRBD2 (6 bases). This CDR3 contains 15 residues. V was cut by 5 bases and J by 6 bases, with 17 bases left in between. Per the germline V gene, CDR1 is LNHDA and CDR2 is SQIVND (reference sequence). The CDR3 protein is CASSGGYSGLNEQFF. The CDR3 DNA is TGTGCCAGTAGTGGGGGGTACTCGGGCCTCAATGAGCAGTTCTTC.

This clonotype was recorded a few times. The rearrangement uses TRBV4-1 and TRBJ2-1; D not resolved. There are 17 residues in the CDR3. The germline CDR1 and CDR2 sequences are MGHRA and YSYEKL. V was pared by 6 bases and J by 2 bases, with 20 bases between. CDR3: CASRQPAPYGTYNEQFF. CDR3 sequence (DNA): TGCGCCAGCAGACAACCAGCACCCTATGGGACCTACAATGAGCAGTTCTTC.

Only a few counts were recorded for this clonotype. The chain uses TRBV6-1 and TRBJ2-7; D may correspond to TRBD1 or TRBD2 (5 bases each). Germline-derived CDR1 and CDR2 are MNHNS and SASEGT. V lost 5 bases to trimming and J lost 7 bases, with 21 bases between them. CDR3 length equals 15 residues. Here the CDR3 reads CASSPSGTWISEQYF. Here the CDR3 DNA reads TGTGCCAGCAGTCCCTCCGGGACCTGGATTAGTGAGCAGTACTTC.

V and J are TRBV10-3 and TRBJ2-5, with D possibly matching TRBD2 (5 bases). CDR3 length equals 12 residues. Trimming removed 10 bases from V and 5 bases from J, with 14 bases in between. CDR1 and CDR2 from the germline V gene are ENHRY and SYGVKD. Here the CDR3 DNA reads TGTGCCAGTGGACTGTCGAAGGAGACCCAGTACTTC. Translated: CASGLSKETQYF.

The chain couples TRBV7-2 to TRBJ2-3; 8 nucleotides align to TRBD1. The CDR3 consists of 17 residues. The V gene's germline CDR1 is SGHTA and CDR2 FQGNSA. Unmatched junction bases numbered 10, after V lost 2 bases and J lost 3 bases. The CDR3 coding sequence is TGTGCCAGCAGCTTAACCCGGCAGGGGGCATGGACAGATACGCAGTATTTT. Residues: CASSLTRQGAWTDTQYF.

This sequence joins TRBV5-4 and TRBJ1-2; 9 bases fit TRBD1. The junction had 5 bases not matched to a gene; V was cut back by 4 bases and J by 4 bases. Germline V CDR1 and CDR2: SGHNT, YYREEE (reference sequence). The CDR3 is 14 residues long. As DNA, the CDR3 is TGTGCCAGCAGCAAGACAGGGGGTATCTATGGCTACACCTTC. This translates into CASSKTGGIYGYTF.

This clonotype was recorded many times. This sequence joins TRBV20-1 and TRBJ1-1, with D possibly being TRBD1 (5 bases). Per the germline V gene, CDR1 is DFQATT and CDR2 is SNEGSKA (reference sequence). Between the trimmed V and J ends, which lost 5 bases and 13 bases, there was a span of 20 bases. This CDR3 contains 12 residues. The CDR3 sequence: CSAARPGHEIFF. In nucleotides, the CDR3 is TGCAGTGCTGCCCGTCCGGGGCATGAGATTTTCTTT.

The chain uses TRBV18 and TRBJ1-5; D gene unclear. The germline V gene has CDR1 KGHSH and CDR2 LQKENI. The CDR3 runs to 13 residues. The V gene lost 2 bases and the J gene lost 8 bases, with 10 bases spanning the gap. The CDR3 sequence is CASSPARLEPQHF. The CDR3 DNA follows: TGTGCCAGCTCACCAGCAAGGTTGGAGCCCCAGCATTTT.

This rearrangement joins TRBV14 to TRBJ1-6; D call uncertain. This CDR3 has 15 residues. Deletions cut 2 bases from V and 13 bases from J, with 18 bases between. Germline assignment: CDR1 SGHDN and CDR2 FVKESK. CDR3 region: CASSQTRAVGEPLHF. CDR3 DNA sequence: TGTGCCAGCAGCCAAACCCGGGCCGTAGGTGAGCCCCTCCACTTT.

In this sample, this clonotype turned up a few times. The CDR3 bases are TGTGCCAGCAGCGGAGAGGCGTCGGCCCTCCTCGAGCAGTACTTC. Its translation: CASSGEASALLEQYF. The chain links TRBV7-6 to TRBJ2-7; D is unclear. Trimming shortened V by 5 bases and J by 6 bases, and 20 bases separated the two germline ends. The CDR3 is 15 residues long. Germline CDR1 is SGHVS and CDR2 is FNYEAQ.

The CDR3 bases are TGTGCCAGCAGTTCCACGAACTACGAGCAGTACTTC. It encodes CASSSTNYEQYF. The rearrangement joins TRBV6-2 or TRBV6-3 to TRBJ2-7; D is ambiguous. Trimming pared 4 bases from V and 3 bases from J, leaving 7 bases between. CDR1 and CDR2 (germline): MNHEY, SVGEGT. This CDR3 region has 12 residues.

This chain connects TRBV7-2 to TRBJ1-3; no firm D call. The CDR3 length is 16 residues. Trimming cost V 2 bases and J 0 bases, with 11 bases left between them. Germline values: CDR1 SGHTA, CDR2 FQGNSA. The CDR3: CASSLSRTVSGNTIYF. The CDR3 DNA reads TGTGCCAGCAGCTTATCCCGGACGGTCTCTGGAAACACCATATATTTT.

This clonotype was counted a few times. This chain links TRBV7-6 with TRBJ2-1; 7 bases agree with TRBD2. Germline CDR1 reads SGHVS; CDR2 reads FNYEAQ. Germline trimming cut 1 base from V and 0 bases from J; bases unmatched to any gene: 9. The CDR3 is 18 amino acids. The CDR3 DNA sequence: TGTGCCAGCAGCTTAGTCGGGGGAGGGATGAGCTCCTACAATGAGCAGTTCTTC. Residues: CASSLVGGGMSSYNEQFF.

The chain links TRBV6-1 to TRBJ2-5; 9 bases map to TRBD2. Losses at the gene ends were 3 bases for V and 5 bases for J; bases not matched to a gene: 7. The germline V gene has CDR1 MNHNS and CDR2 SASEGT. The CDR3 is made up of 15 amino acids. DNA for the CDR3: TGTGCCAGCAGTGATCTAGCGGGGAGTGTCGAGACCCAGTACTTC. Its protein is CASSDLAGSVETQYF.

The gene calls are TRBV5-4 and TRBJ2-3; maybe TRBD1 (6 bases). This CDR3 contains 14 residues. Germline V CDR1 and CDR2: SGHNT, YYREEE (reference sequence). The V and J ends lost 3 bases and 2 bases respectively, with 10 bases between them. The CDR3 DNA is TGTGCCAGCAGCTCCGGACAGAACACAGATACGCAGTATTTT. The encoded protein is CASSSGQNTDTQYF.

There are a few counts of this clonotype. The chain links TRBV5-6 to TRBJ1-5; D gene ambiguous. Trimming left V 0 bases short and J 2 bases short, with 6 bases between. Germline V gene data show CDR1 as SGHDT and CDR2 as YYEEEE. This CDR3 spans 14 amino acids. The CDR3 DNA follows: TGTGCCAGCAGCTTGGGGGAAGGCAATCAGCCCCAGCATTTT. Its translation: CASSLGEGNQPQHF. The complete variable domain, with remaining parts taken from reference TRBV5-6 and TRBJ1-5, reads DAGVTQSPTHLIKTRGQQVTLRCSPKSGHDTVSWYQQALGQGPQFIFQYYEEEERQRGNFPDRFSGHQFPNYSSELNVNALLLGDSALYLCASSLGEGNQPQHFGDGTRLSIL.

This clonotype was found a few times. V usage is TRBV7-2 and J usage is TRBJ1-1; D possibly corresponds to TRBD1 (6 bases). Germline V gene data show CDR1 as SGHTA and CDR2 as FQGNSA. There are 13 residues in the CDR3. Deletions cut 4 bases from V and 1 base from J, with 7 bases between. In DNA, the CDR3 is TGTGCCAGCAGCTCCAGGGGGAACACTGAAGCTTTCTTT. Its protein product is CASSSRGNTEAFF. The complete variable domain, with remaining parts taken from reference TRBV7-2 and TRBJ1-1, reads GAGVSQSPSNKVTEKGKDVELRCDPISGHTALYWYRQSLGQGLEFLIYFQGNSAPDKSGLPSDRFSAERTGGSVSTLTIQRTQQEDSAVYLCASSSRGNTEAFFGQGTRLTVV.

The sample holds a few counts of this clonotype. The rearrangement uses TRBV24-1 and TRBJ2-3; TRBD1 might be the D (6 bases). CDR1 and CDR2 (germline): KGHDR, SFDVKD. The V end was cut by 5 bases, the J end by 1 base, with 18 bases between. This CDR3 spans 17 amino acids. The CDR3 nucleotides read TGTGCCACCAGTGGCAACAGGGCGAGATTTGGCACAGATACGCAGTATTTT. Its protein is CATSGNRARFGTDTQYF.

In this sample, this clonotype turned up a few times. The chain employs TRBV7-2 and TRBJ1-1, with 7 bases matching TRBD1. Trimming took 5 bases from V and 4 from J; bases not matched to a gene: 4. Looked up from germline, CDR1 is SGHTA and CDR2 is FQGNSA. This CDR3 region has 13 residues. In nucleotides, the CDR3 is TGTGCCAGCAGCGTAGACAGGGTCACTGAAGCTTTCTTT. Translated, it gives CASSVDRVTEAFF.

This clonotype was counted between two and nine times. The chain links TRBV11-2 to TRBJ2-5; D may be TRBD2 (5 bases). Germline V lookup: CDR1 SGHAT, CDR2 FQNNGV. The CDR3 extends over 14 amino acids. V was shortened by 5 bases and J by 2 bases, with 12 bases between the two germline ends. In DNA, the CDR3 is TGTGCCAGCAGCACGCACGGACTTCAAGAGACCCAGTACTTC. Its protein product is CASSTHGLQETQYF.

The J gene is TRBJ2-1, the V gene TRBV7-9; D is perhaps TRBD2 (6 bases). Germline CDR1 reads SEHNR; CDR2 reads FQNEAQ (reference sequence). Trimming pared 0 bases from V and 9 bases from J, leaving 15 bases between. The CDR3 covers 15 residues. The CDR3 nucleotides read TGTGCCAGCAGCTTAGCGGGACTCAAGTCGATTGAGCAGTTCTTC. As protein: CASSLAGLKSIEQFF.

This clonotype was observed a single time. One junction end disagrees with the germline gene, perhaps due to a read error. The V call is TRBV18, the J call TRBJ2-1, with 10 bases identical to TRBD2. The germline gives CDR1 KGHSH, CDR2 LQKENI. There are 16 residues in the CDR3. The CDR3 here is CASSRGSGGPYNEQFF. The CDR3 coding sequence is TGTGCCAGCTCACGAGGTAGCGGGGGGCCCTACAATGAGCAATTCTTC.

CDR3 loop: CASSLSLNYGYTF. The CDR3 region has the DNA TGTGCCAGCAGTTTATCGCTAAACTATGGCTACACCTTC. This rearrangement joins TRBV12-3 or TRBV12-4 to TRBJ1-2; D is unclear. The CDR3 loop spans 13 amino acids. Deletions cut 2 bases from V and 2 bases from J, with 6 bases between.

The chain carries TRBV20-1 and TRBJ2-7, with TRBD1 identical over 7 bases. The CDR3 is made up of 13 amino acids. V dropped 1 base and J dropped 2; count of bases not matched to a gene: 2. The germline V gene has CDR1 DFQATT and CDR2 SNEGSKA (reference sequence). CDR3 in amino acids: CSARVGQTYEQYF. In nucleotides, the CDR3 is TGCAGTGCTAGAGTGGGACAGACCTACGAGCAGTACTTC.

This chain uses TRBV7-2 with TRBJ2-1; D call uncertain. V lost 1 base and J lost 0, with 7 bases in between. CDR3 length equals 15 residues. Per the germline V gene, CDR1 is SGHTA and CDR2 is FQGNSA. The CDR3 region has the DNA TGTGCCAGCAGCTTAGAGGGTTTCTCCTACAATGAGCAGTTCTTC. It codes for CASSLEGFSYNEQFF. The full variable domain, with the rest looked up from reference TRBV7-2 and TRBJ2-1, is GAGVSQSPSNKVTEKGKDVELRCDPISGHTALYWYRQSLGQGLEFLIYFQGNSAPDKSGLPSDRFSAERTGGSVSTLTIQRTQQEDSAVYLCASSLEGFSYNEQFFGPGTRLTVL.

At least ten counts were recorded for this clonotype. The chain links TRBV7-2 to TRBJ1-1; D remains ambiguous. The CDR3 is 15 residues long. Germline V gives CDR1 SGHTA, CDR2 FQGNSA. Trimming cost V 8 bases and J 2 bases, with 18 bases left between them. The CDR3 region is CASSDPVRGNTEAFF. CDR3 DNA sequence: TGTGCCAGCTCCGACCCGGTGAGAGGCAACACTGAAGCTTTCTTT.